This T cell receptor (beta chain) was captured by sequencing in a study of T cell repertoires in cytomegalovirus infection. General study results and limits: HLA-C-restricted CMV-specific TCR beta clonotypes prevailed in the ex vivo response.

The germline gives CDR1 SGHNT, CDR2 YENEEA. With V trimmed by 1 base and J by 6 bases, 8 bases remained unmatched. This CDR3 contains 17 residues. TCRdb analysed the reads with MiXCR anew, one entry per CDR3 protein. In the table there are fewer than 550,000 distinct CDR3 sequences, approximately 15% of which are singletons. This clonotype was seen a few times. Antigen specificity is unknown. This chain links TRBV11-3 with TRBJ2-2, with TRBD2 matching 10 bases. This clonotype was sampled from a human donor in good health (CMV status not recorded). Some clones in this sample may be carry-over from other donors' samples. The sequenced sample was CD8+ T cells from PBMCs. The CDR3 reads CASSLAGTSVDAGELFF. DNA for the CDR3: TGTGCCAGCAGCTTAGCTGGGACTAGCGTCGACGCCGGGGAGCTGTTTTTT.